The T cell receptor (beta chain) described here comes from a study of beta chain features in type 1 diabetes. Study-level background: Over all samples combined, fewer than 140,000,000 sorted cells were examined.

The collection from each donor was one heparinised blood draw averaging about 116 mL. TCRB transcripts that were expressed got sequenced, as all of the isolated RNA had been reverse transcribed. Assay used: immunoSEQ multiplex PCR; TCRdb lists only in-frame clones, some missing. In the table there are roughly 380,000 clones, about 20% of which are singletons. The sample holds a few counts of this clone. Trimming removed 0 bases from V and 2 bases from J; junction bases left unmatched: 2. CDR1 is GTSNPN, CDR2 SVGIG, per germline (reference sequence). The CDR3 is 15 amino acids. V and J are TRBV30 and TRBJ2-5; 11 positions match TRBD2. Sequencing was done on a sample of naive CD4+ T cells from blood. This clonotype was obtained from a woman under 30 in good health. The CDR3 sequence is CAWSVIAGGQETQYF. In nucleotides, the CDR3 is TGTGCCTGGAGTGTCATAGCGGGGGGGCAAGAGACCCAGTACTTC. Looking up the rest from reference TRBV30 and TRBJ2-5 gives the full variable domain: SQTIHQWPATLVQPVGSPLSLECTVEGTSNPNLYWYRQAAGRGLQLLFYSVGIGQISSEVPQNLSASRPQDRQFILSSKKLLLSDSGFYLCAWSVIAGGQETQYFGPGTRLLVL.